Below are 10 T cell receptor beta chains sequenced from a single sample in a study of blood T cell repertoires in COVID-19. Here immunoSEQ multiplex PCR was the method, and the copy in TCRdb shows in-frame clones only, minus some. The sample includes tens of thousands of clones, around 84% of them seen just once. The sample consisted of peripheral blood. Source of these receptors: a man at least 80 years old with acute or convalescent COVID-19.

The chain has TRBV5-6 and TRBJ1-1; D remains unclear. Per the germline V gene, CDR1 is SGHDT and CDR2 is YYEEEE. The germline V and J ends were trimmed by 3 bases and 5 bases, with 14 bases remaining between them. The CDR3 sequence is 14 residues long. CDR3 DNA sequence: TGTGCCAGCAGCTCCGGGGATGGGGATACTGAAGCTTTCTTT. Its protein product is CASSSGDGDTEAFF.

This chain connects TRBV29-1 to TRBJ2-7; 8 bases are shared with TRBD1. CDR1 is SQVTM, CDR2 ANQGSEA, per germline. V shed 7 bases, J shed 0 bases, and the junction held 2 bases outside the gene matches. The length of the CDR3 is 12 residues. CDR3 nucleotides: TGCAGCGCTGGACAGGGCTCCTACGAGCAGTACTTC. This encodes CSAGQGSYEQYF.

The rearrangement uses TRBV7-6 and TRBJ1-1; D gene ambiguous. CDR1 and CDR2 from the germline V gene are SGHVS and FNYEAQ. V lost 2 bases, J lost 1 base, and 5 bases lay in between. The CDR3 spans 13 residues. The DNA of the CDR3 is TGTGCCAGCAGCTTATCGGGGAACACTGAAGCTTTCTTT. It encodes CASSLSGNTEAFF. The entire variable domain, with the rest obtained from reference TRBV7-6 and TRBJ1-1, is as follows: GAGVSQSPRYKVTKRGQDVALRCDPISGHVSLYWYRQALGQGPEFLTYFNYEAQQDKSGLPNDRFSAERPEGSISTLTIQRTEQRDSAMYRCASSLSGNTEAFFGQGTRLTVV.

The chain's CDR3 is CASSVGGQPWDGYTF. The CDR3 DNA is TGTGCCAGCAGCGTAGGGGGACAGCCGTGGGATGGCTACACCTTC. The chain links TRBV9 to TRBJ1-2; 7 bases map to TRBD1. Germline-derived CDR1 and CDR2 are SGDLS and YYNGEE. V was clipped by 0 bases and J by 6 bases; unmatched bases: 8. The CDR3 consists of 15 residues.

The V gene is TRBV28, the J gene TRBJ1-5; the D is unclear. V lost 6 bases to trimming and J lost 0 bases, with 12 bases between them. Germline lookup yields CDR1 MDHEN and CDR2 SYDVKM. The CDR3 is made up of 15 amino acids. The CDR3: CASSTTANSNQPQHF. The CDR3 DNA is TGTGCCAGCAGCACTACGGCCAATAGCAATCAGCCCCAGCATTTT.

The chain links TRBV11-3 to TRBJ2-5, with 7 bases identical to TRBD1. In germline, CDR1 is SGHNT, CDR2 YENEEA. The CDR3 spans 13 residues. Unmatched junction bases numbered 1, after V lost 0 bases and J lost 6 bases. The CDR3 DNA reads TGTGCCAGCAGCTTAGAGACAGGGAAGACCCAGTACTTC. Protein product: CASSLETGKTQYF.

V and J are TRBV11-1 and TRBJ2-1; 7 bases agree with TRBD2. V shed 5 bases and J 7 bases; nucleotides not matched to a gene: 14. The CDR3 spans 16 residues. The V gene's germline CDR1 is SGHAT and CDR2 FQDESV (reference sequence). The CDR3: CASSDMGWTSHNEQFF. As DNA, the CDR3 is TGTGCCAGCAGCGACATGGGGTGGACTAGTCATAATGAGCAGTTCTTC. Filled out from reference TRBV11-1 and TRBJ2-1, the complete variable domain reads EAEVAQSPRYKITEKSQAVAFWCDPISGHATLYWYRQILGQGPELLVQFQDESVVDDSQLPKDRFSAERLKGVDSTLKIQPAELGDSAMYLCASSDMGWTSHNEQFFGPGTRLTVL.

This clone was seen a handful of times. The chain carries TRBV24-1 and TRBJ1-5; no clear D. The CDR3 loop spans 13 amino acids. The V gene lost 1 base and the J gene lost 9 bases, with 9 bases spanning the gap. Germline V lookup: CDR1 KGHDR, CDR2 SFDVKD. The CDR3 bases are TGTGCCACCAGTGATTTTAACCGCGGGCCCCAGCATTTT. Translating it yields CATSDFNRGPQHF.

The CDR3 spells CATSRGGQGAGNTIYF. CDR3 nucleotides: TGTGCCACCAGCAGAGGGGGGCAGGGGGCTGGAAACACCATATATTTT. The rearrangement joins TRBV15 to TRBJ1-3; TRBD1 agrees at 7 bases. This CDR3 spans 16 amino acids. From germline, CDR1 is LNHNV and CDR2 YYDKDF (reference sequence). V gave up 1 base and J gave up 2 bases; unmatched junction bases: 5.

The chain couples TRBV28 to TRBJ1-4; the D gene is possibly TRBD1 (5 bases). The germline gives CDR1 MDHEN, CDR2 SYDVKM. CDR3 length equals 13 residues. Trimming took 10 bases from V and 0 from J, leaving 9 bases between them. CDR3 sequence: CANKGATNEKLFF. Written as DNA, the CDR3 is TGTGCCAATAAAGGGGCAACTAATGAAAAACTGTTTTTT.